A single sample is the source of the 9 T cell receptor beta chains below, sequenced in a study of T cell changes during pregnancy in multiple sclerosis. TCRdb keeps only in-frame clones here, not all; method: immunoSEQ multiplex PCR. The sample records approximately 61,000 clones, nearly 90% being singletons. Sequencing was performed on peripheral blood, taken in the first trimester of pregnancy. The receptors derive from a female donor with multiple sclerosis, enrolled in a pregnancy study.

This rearrangement joins TRBV2 to TRBJ2-1; tentative D call: TRBD2 (5 bases). The CDR3 has 15 amino acids. The germline V gene encodes CDR1 SNHLY and CDR2 FYNNEI. V was trimmed by 7 bases and J by 0 bases, leaving 13 bases between them. CDR3 DNA sequence: TGTGCCAGCACGACGCGGGCCTCCTCCTACAATGAGCAGTTCTTC. Protein sequence: CASTTRASSYNEQFF.

As DNA, the CDR3 is TGTGCCAGTAGTGAGGTCGGCCGGAATCAGCCCCAGCATTTT. Its protein product is CASSEVGRNQPQHF. The chain carries TRBV19 and TRBJ1-5, with D unclear. CDR1 LNHDA and CDR2 SQIVND come from the germline V gene (reference sequence). Trimming stripped 5 bases from V and 4 bases from J, with 12 bases between. CDR3 length equals 14 residues.

The chain links TRBV6-5 to TRBJ2-2; possible D gene TRBD2, 5 bases. The CDR3 has 15 residues. V was pared by 2 bases and J by 6 bases, with 13 bases between. From germline, CDR1 is MNHEY and CDR2 SVGAGI. The CDR3 sequence is CASSYTGFWPGELFF. The DNA for the CDR3 is TGTGCCAGCAGTTACACGGGATTCTGGCCCGGGGAGCTGTTTTTT.

V gene TRBV7-6 combines with J gene TRBJ2-3; 10 bases line up with TRBD2. V shed 6 bases, J shed 1 base, and the junction held 10 bases outside the gene matches. Germline V lookup: CDR1 SGHVS, CDR2 FNYEAQ. The CDR3 covers 17 residues. This CDR3 is CASSSTRTSGRTDTQYF. The CDR3 DNA reads as TGTGCCAGCAGTTCAACAAGGACTAGCGGTCGCACAGATACGCAGTATTTT.

The chain is built from TRBV5-1 and TRBJ2-7; possible D gene TRBD1, 5 bases. Looked up from germline, CDR1 is SGHRS and CDR2 is YFSETQ. V lost 4 bases to trimming and J lost 6 bases, with 17 bases between them. The CDR3 has 14 amino acids. The CDR3 sequence is CASSPQDTNGEQYF. CDR3 nucleotides: TGCGCCAGCAGCCCACAGGACACTAACGGCGAGCAGTACTTC.

The CDR3 coding sequence is TGCGCCAGCAGCTTGGAGGAGCCATCATACAATGAGCAGTTCTTC. It encodes CASSLEEPSYNEQFF. The chain links TRBV5-1 to TRBJ2-1; D remains ambiguous. The V and J ends lost 0 bases and 4 bases respectively, with 11 bases between them. Per germline, CDR1 SGHRS and CDR2 YFSETQ. The CDR3 totals 15 residues.

The J gene is TRBJ2-4, the V gene TRBV5-6, with 9 bases fitting TRBD1. V lost 4 bases and J lost 0; bases outside the gene matches: 14. This CDR3 comprises 19 residues. The germline gives CDR1 SGHDT, CDR2 YYEEEE. CDR3 coding DNA: TGTGCCAGCAGCGGCCCGGGACAGGGTGTTCTACTAGCCAAAAACATTCAGTACTTC. Protein: CASSGPGQGVLLAKNIQYF. Full variable domain (remainder filled in from reference TRBV5-6 and TRBJ2-4): DAGVTQSPTHLIKTRGQQVTLRCSPKSGHDTVSWYQQALGQGPQFIFQYYEEEERQRGNFPDRFSGHQFPNYSSELNVNALLLGDSALYLCASSGPGQGVLLAKNIQYFGAGTRLSVL.

The V call is TRBV5-4, the J call TRBJ1-3; no definite D call. CDR1 and CDR2 from the germline V gene are SGHNT and YYREEE (reference sequence). This CDR3 is 15 amino acids long. Trimming removed 0 bases from V and 0 bases from J, with 7 bases in between. CDR3 amino acids: CASSLVETSGNTIYF. The CDR3 DNA reads as TGTGCCAGCAGCTTGGTGGAGACCTCTGGAAACACCATATATTTT. Based on the CDR3 plus reference TRBV5-4 and TRBJ1-3, the full variable domain is ETGVTQSPTHLIKTRGQQVTLRCSSQSGHNTVSWYQQALGQGPQFIFQYYREEENGRGNFPPRFSGLQFPNYSSELNVNALELDDSALYLCASSLVETSGNTIYFGEGSWLTVV.

The chain couples TRBV2 to TRBJ1-2; 7 nucleotides match TRBD1. CDR3 length equals 17 residues. The germline CDR1 and CDR2 sequences are SNHLY and FYNNEI. Trimming took 5 bases from V and 1 from J; bases not matched to a gene: 13. The CDR3 DNA reads TGTGCCAGCAGTACAGCCGGGACAGCCAACTTTAACTATGGCTACACCTTC. Protein sequence: CASSTAGTANFNYGYTF. The whole variable domain, filled in from reference TRBV2 and TRBJ1-2, reads EPEVTQTPSHQVTQMGQEVILRCVPISNHLYFYWYRQILGQKVEFLVSFYNNEISEKSEIFDDQFSVERPDGSNFTLKIRSTKLEDSAMYFCASSTAGTANFNYGYTFGSGTRLTVV.